This T cell receptor (beta chain) was captured by sequencing in a study of blood T cell repertoires in COVID-19. Study-wide context: Samples taken during acute and convalescent COVID-19 were collected in the United States, Italy and Spain.

The V end lost 4 bases, the J end lost 0 bases, and 14 bases lay between the germline ends. This CDR3 has 16 amino acids. Germline CDR1 is KGHSH and CDR2 is LQKENI. Each participant's cohort was designated according to participant-reported clinical history. Assay used: immunoSEQ multiplex PCR; TCRdb lists only in-frame clones, some missing. The sample contains around 250,000 clones, approximately 83% of which appear only once. The chain joins TRBV18 to TRBJ2-3, with a weak D call TRBD2 (6 bases). This clonotype was sampled from a woman in her forties or fifties who had recovered from COVID-19. The sequencing input was PBMCs or T cells enriched from blood (not recorded which). The DNA of the CDR3 is TGTGCCAGCTCACTAAAGACTAGTGCTAGCACAGATACGCAGTATTTT. Encoded protein: CASSLKTSASTDTQYF. Supplemented by reference TRBV18 and TRBJ2-3, the full variable domain reads NAGVMQNPRHLVRRRGQEARLRCSPMKGHSHVYWYRQLPEEGLKFMVYLQKENIIDESGMPKERFSAEFPKEGPSILRIQQVVRGDSAAYFCASSLKTSASTDTQYFGPGTRLTVL.